This T cell receptor (beta chain) was recorded in a study of shared clonotypes between healthy human individuals. Notes on this clone: Antigen specificity is unknown.

Splitting the CD4+ cells yielded a CD45RA+ naive subset and a CD45RA-negative memory subset. Original handling: In the immunoSEQ data, sequences were junction-only and lacked quality scores, so filtering differed. Using immunoSEQ multiplex PCR, the repertoire was profiled, and TCRdb retains in-frame clones only, with some absent. V and J calls and clone size come straight from that table; D and trimming were deduced from the DNA. Of nearly 1 million clones listed, about three quarters are singletons. Study-wide findings and caveats: Generation probabilities were higher for clonotypes shared across all four sorted-subset donors than for unshared ones. Roughly 5% was the fraction of naive CD4 clonotypes found shared across several donors.

Germline CDR1 SEHNR, CDR2 FQNEAQ (reference sequence). V dropped 6 bases and J dropped 1 base, with 6 bases sitting between them. The CDR3 is 13 amino acids. The chain has TRBV7-9 and TRBJ2-2; D gene ambiguous. Sequenced material: memory CD4+ T cells sorted from blood. Subset reported: CD45RA-negative fraction. The TCR was taken from a man aged 18 to 30 in good health. The CDR3 bases are TGTGCCAGCAGTCACAGGAACACCGGGGAGCTGTTTTTT. Translating gives CASSHRNTGELFF. Full variable domain (remainder filled in from reference TRBV7-9 and TRBJ2-2): DTGVSQNPRHKITKRGQNVTFRCDPISEHNRLYWYRQTLGQGPEFLTYFQNEAQLEKSRLLSDRFSAERPKGSFSTLEIQRTEQGDSAMYLCASSHRNTGELFFGEGSRLTVL.